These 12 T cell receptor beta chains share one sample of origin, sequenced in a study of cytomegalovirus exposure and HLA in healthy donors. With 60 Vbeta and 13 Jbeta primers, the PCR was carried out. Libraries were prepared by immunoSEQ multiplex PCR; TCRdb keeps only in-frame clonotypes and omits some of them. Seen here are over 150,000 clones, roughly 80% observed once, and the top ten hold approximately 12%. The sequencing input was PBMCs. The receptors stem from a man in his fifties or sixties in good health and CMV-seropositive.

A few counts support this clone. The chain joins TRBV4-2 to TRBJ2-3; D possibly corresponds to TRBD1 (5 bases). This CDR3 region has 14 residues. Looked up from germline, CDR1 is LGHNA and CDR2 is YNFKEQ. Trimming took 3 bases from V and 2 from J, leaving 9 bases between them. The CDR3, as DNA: TGTGCCAGCAGCCATGGACAATACACAGATACGCAGTATTTT. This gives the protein CASSHGQYTDTQYF.

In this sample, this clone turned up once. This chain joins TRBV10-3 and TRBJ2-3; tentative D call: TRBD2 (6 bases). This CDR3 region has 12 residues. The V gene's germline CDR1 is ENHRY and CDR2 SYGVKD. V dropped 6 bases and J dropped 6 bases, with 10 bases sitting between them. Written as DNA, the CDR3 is TGTGCCATCAGCGGGACTGAGGATACGCAGTATTTT. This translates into CAISGTEDTQYF.

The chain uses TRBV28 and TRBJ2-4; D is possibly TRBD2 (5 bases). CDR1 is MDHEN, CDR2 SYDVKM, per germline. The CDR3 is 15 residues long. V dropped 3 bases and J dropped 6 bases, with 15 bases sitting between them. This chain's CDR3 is CASSLVGVLGNIQYF. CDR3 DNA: TGTGCCAGCAGTTTGGTGGGAGTTCTTGGAAACATTCAGTACTTC.

The CDR3 DNA reads as TGTGCCAGCGCAGGGACAGGGTTAACCGAGCAGTACTTC. Its translation: CASAGTGLTEQYF. The V call is TRBV28, the J call TRBJ2-5; TRBD1 agrees at 9 bases. The DNA end lines up better with TRBJ2-7; the J call may be wrong. Germline V CDR1 and CDR2: MDHEN, SYDVKM. This CDR3 contains 13 residues.

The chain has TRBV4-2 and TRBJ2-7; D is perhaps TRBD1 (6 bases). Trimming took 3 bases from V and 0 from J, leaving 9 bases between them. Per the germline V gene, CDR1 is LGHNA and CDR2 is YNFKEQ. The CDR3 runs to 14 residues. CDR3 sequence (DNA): TGTGCCAGCAGCCACAACAGGGACTCCTACGAGCAGTACTTC. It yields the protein CASSHNRDSYEQYF.

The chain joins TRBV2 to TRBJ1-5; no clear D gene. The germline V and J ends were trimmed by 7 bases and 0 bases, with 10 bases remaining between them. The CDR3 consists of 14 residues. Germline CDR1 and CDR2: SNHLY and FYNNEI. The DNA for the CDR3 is TGTGCCAGCAAGAAGCCTAATAGCAATCAGCCCCAGCATTTT. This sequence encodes CASKKPNSNQPQHF.

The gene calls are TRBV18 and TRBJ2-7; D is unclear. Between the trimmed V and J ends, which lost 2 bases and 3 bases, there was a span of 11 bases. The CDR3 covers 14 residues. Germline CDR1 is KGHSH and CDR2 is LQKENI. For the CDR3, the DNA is TGTGCCAGCTCACCAATGGCAGGAATCTACGAGCAGTACTTC. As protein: CASSPMAGIYEQYF.

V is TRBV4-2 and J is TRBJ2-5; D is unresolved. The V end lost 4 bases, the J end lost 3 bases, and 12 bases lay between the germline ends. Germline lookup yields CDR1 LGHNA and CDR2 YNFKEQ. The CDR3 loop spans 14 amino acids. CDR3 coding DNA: TGTGCCAGCAGCCGGCCCGGGTGGGAAGAGACCCAGTACTTC. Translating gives CASSRPGWEETQYF.

The CDR3 DNA sequence: TGTGCCAGTAGTCTTCTGTCGGGGACAAAATGGGATCAGCCCCAGCATTTT. Translation gives CASSLLSGTKWDQPQHF. This rearrangement joins TRBV19 to TRBJ1-5; D is perhaps TRBD1 (6 bases). Trimming shortened V by 5 bases and J by 5 bases, and 22 bases separated the two germline ends. The CDR3 is made up of 17 amino acids. Germline V lookup: CDR1 LNHDA, CDR2 SQIVND (reference sequence).

The CDR3: CASSLLLNTDTQYF. DNA for the CDR3: TGTGCCAGCAGCTTGTTATTAAACACAGATACGCAGTATTTT. The chain joins TRBV7-9 to TRBJ2-3; D ambiguous. The CDR3 runs 14 residues. V was cut by 3 bases and J by 2 bases, with 9 bases left in between. CDR1 and CDR2 (germline): SEHNR, FQNEAQ (reference sequence).

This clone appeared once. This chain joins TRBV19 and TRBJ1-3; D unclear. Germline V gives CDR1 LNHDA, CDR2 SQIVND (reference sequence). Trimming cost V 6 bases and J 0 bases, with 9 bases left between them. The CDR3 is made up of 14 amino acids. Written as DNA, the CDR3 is TGTGCCAGTAGGAAAACAGTCTCTGGAAACACCATATATTTT. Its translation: CASRKTVSGNTIYF. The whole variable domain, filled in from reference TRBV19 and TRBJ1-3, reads DGGITQSPKYLFRKEGQNVTLSCEQNLNHDAMYWYRQDPGQGLRLIYYSQIVNDFQKGDIAEGYSVSREKKESFPLTVTSAQKNPTAFYLCASRKTVSGNTIYFGEGSWLTVV.

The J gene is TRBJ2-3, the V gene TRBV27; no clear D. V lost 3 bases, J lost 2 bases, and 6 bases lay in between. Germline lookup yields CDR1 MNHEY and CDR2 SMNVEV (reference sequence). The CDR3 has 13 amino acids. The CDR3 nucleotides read TGTGCCAGCAGTTTTACTTTCACAGATACGCAGTATTTT. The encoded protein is CASSFTFTDTQYF.